These T cell receptor beta chains were read from a single sample in a study of blood T cell repertoires in COVID-19. Only in-frame clones appear in the TCRdb table, and some are missing; sequencing was by immunoSEQ multiplex PCR. The sample has fewer than 200,000 clones; almost 80% are singletons. Sequences were obtained from peripheral blood. Receptor source: a woman aged 70-85 years with acute or convalescent COVID-19. The conserved cysteine and the conserved F or W are not part of the CDR3 here.

j_call: TRBJ1-2; v_call: TRBV18; cdr3_aa: ASSPSRQGEIYGYT
j_call: TRBJ1-4; v_call: TRBV24-1; cdr3_aa: ATSESGTNEKLF
j_call: TRBJ1-2; v_call: TRBV11-2; cdr3_aa: ASSLASPELYGYT
j_call: TRBJ2-5; v_call: TRBV5-1; cdr3_aa: ASSGPAGAGETQY
j_call: TRBJ1-3; v_call: TRBV12-3/TRBV12-4; cdr3_aa: ASSLRGDIM
j_call: TRBJ2-7; v_call: TRBV12-3/TRBV12-4; cdr3_aa: ASSSWQGEQY
j_call: TRBJ2-3; v_call: TRBV23-1; cdr3_aa: ASSQRPGQPPADTQY
j_call: TRBJ2-2; v_call: TRBV7-2; cdr3_aa: ASSPRAAGGTGELF
j_call: TRBJ2-1; v_call: TRBV10-3; cdr3_aa: AISERGSGGLAGSGGLDEQF
j_call: TRBJ2-7; v_call: TRBV7-8; cdr3_aa: ASSLSGGHEQY
j_call: TRBJ2-1; v_call: TRBV5-1; cdr3_aa: ASSLRLAGHNEQF
j_call: TRBJ2-1; v_call: TRBV6-2/TRBV6-3; cdr3_aa: ASSFAGESYNEQF
j_call: TRBJ2-2; v_call: TRBV7-3; cdr3_aa: ASSLTLGGKGGELF
j_call: TRBJ2-3; v_call: TRBV24-1; cdr3_aa: ATSKSLAGETDTQY
j_call: TRBJ2-1; v_call: TRBV3-1/TRBV3-2; cdr3_aa: ASSQEFLAGDNEQF
j_call: TRBJ2-7; v_call: TRBV18; cdr3_aa: ASSPPGGPTKQY
j_call: TRBJ2-3; v_call: TRBV5-1; cdr3_aa: ASSLDRGGTDTQY
j_call: TRBJ2-7; v_call: TRBV5-1; cdr3_aa: ASSLAAGSSYEQY
j_call: TRBJ2-2; v_call: TRBV7-2; cdr3_aa: ASSVDYSGELF
j_call: TRBJ1-1; v_call: TRBV5-5; cdr3_aa: ASSQDSYTEAF
j_call: TRBJ2-1; v_call: TRBV7-9; cdr3_aa: ASSLGLAGAKNEQF
j_call: TRBJ1-5; v_call: TRBV3-1/TRBV3-2; cdr3_aa: ASSRQGSNQPQH
j_call: TRBJ1-4; v_call: TRBV5-5; cdr3_aa: ASSHRASGQGLTNEKLF
j_call: TRBJ2-5; v_call: TRBV5-1; cdr3_aa: ASKPSGRDAETQY
j_call: TRBJ2-1; v_call: TRBV5-4; cdr3_aa: ASSLFLYNEQF
j_call: TRBJ1-5; v_call: TRBV21-1; cdr3_aa: ASVSLPGTYSNQPQH
j_call: TRBJ2-2; v_call: TRBV5-1; cdr3_aa: ASSLRQDNTGELF
j_call: TRBJ1-1; v_call: TRBV27; cdr3_aa: ASSFGGGRRLNTEAF
j_call: TRBJ1-3; v_call: TRBV19; cdr3_aa: ASSFSPGNTIY
j_call: TRBJ2-1; v_call: TRBV3-1/TRBV3-2; cdr3_aa: ASSQVATSGEQF
j_call: TRBJ2-3; v_call: TRBV19; cdr3_aa: ASSTTRSDTQY
j_call: TRBJ2-7; v_call: TRBV3-1/TRBV3-2; cdr3_aa: ASSHSSYEQY
j_call: TRBJ1-1; v_call: TRBV13; cdr3_aa: ASSSPQGAEAF
j_call: TRBJ1-5; v_call: TRBV12-3/TRBV12-4; cdr3_aa: ASSFLGQPQH
j_call: TRBJ2-7; v_call: TRBV5-5; cdr3_aa: ASSSLAGGLYEQY
j_call: TRBJ2-7; v_call: TRBV5-1; cdr3_aa: ASSPRVSAYEQY
j_call: TRBJ2-1; v_call: TRBV12-3/TRBV12-4; cdr3_aa: ASSPNYNEQF
j_call: TRBJ2-5; v_call: TRBV11-3; cdr3_aa: ASSPGTRGETQY
j_call: TRBJ2-7; v_call: TRBV9; cdr3_aa: ASSVGAGNYEQY
j_call: TRBJ2-7; v_call: TRBV24-1; cdr3_aa: ATSKTGNEQY
j_call: TRBJ2-7; v_call: TRBV7-3; cdr3_aa: ASSQSGGYEQY
j_call: TRBJ1-6; v_call: TRBV27; cdr3_aa: ASSFREGNSPLH
j_call: TRBJ2-7; v_call: TRBV5-4; cdr3_aa: ASSLFGTSGARREQY
j_call: TRBJ1-6; v_call: TRBV5-4; cdr3_aa: ASSVGQGYNSPLH
j_call: TRBJ1-1; v_call: TRBV5-4; cdr3_aa: ASSQGQGRSEAF
j_call: TRBJ2-5; v_call: TRBV7-6; cdr3_aa: ASSSRQGEMKETQY
j_call: TRBJ2-3; v_call: TRBV2; cdr3_aa: ASNRLVSTDTQY
j_call: TRBJ2-7; v_call: TRBV6-1; cdr3_aa: ASSEDGGSHYEQY
j_call: TRBJ2-6; v_call: TRBV7-3; cdr3_aa: ASSLNGQGAGGANVLT
j_call: TRBJ2-7; v_call: TRBV5-3; cdr3_aa: ARSLGRGEQY
j_call: TRBJ2-7; v_call: TRBV30; cdr3_aa: AWSGTGVTYEQY
j_call: TRBJ2-7; v_call: TRBV5-1; cdr3_aa: ASSLGLGGRTDEQY
j_call: TRBJ1-2; v_call: TRBV6-6; cdr3_aa: ASGSGGGYT
j_call: TRBJ1-2; v_call: TRBV18; cdr3_aa: ASSPPTPLVYGYT
j_call: TRBJ2-1; v_call: TRBV3-1/TRBV3-2; cdr3_aa: ASSLRLADYHNEQF